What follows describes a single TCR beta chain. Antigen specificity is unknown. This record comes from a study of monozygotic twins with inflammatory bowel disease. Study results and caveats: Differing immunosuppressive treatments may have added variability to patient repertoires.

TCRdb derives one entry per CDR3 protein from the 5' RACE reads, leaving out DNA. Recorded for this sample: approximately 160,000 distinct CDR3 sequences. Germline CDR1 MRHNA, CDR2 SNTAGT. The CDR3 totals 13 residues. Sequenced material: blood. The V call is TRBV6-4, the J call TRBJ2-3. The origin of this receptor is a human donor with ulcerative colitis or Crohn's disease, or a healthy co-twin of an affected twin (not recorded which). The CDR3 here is CASNPACTDTQYF.